Listed below are T cell receptor beta chains from one sample, sequenced in a study of OX40 agonist ivuxolimab in advanced cancers. Sequencing was performed with immunoSEQ multiplex PCR; in TCRdb, only in-frame clones are kept and a portion is missing. This table holds approximately 84,000 clones, more than 75% found once. The source was CD4+ or CD8+ T cells sorted from blood, collected in a trial of the OX40 agonist ivuxolimab. These receptors all stem from an adult with an advanced solid tumor such as melanoma, head and neck, liver or kidney cancer. The CDR3 runs from the conserved cysteine through the conserved F or W. D genes are given only for firm matches. Clone size is given for some rows only: seen once, a few or many times, or a class if the clone is expanded.

d_call	v_call	clone_size	j_call	cdr3_aa	cdr3_nt
NA	TRBV19	NA	TRBJ1-4	CASRLSGTSNEKLFF	TGTGCCAGTAGACTCTCCGGGACTTCTAATGAAAAACTGTTTTTT
NA	TRBV19	few	TRBJ1-5	CASSIGTGNQPQHF	TGTGCCAGTAGTATAGGGACAGGCAATCAGCCCCAGCATTTT
TRBD1	TRBV28	NA	TRBJ1-2	CASSSGTGDLYGYTF	TGTGCCAGCAGTTCCGGGACAGGGGACCTCTATGGCTACACCTTC
TRBD1	TRBV28	NA	TRBJ1-2	CASSATGARRYTF	TGTGCCAGCAGTGCAACAGGGGCCAGACGCTACACCTTC
NA	TRBV19	NA	TRBJ1-3	CASSILGTSGNTIYF	TGTGCCAGTAGTATTCTTGGGACCTCTGGAAACACCATATATTTT
NA	TRBV28	NA	TRBJ1-4	CASSFDPARAGEKLFF	TGTGCCAGCAGTTTTGACCCCGCCAGGGCGGGGGAAAAACTGTTTTTT
TRBD1	TRBV18	NA	TRBJ2-7	CASSTGQGSSYEQYF	TGTGCCAGCTCAACCGGACAGGGGAGCTCCTACGAGCAGTACTTC
TRBD1	TRBV7-2	NA	TRBJ2-5	CASSSRQGGGPYQETQYF	TGTGCCAGCAGCTCCAGACAGGGTGGGGGTCCGTACCAAGAGACCCAGTACTTC
TRBD1	TRBV5-1	NA	TRBJ2-4	CASSMDPGQGRNIQYF	TGCGCCAGCAGCATGGACCCGGGACAGGGGAGGAACATTCAGTACTTC
TRBD1	TRBV28	NA	TRBJ1-1	CASLLLPGQGNTEAFF	TGTGCCAGCTTATTATTGCCGGGACAGGGGAACACTGAAGCTTTCTTT
NA	TRBV4-3	NA	TRBJ1-6	CASSLEASPNSPLHF	TGCGCCAGCAGCCTCGAGGCCTCGCCAAATTCACCCCTCCACTTT
TRBD1	TRBV4-1	NA	TRBJ2-1	CASSLGRIRDRGRGQFF	TGCGCCAGCAGCCTTGGAAGAATCCGGGACAGGGGGCGAGGGCAGTTCTTC
NA	TRBV7-9	NA	TRBJ1-2	CASNLDDSQGVSGYTF	TGTGCCAGCAACTTAGACGATTCACAGGGAGTATCTGGCTACACCTTC
TRBD2	TRBV7-2	NA	TRBJ2-3	CASSSSRLAGGTDTQYF	TGTGCCAGCAGCTCAAGCCGACTAGCGGGGGGGACAGATACGCAGTATTTT
TRBD1	TRBV27	NA	TRBJ1-4	CASSNSGTGFVEKLFF	TGTGCCAGCAGTAACTCCGGGACAGGGTTTGTTGAAAAACTGTTTTTT
NA	TRBV5-8	NA	TRBJ2-7	CASSSRGKSYEQYF	TGTGCCAGCAGCTCGAGGGGGAAATCCTACGAGCAGTACTTC
NA	TRBV18	NA	TRBJ1-5	CASSPFNSNQPQHF	TGTGCCAGCTCACCATTCAATAGCAATCAGCCCCAGCATTTT
NA	TRBV2	NA	TRBJ1-2	CASSEWGTSYGYTF	TGTGCCAGCAGCGAATGGGGGACTTCTTATGGCTACACCTTC
TRBD2	TRBV11-1	NA	TRBJ2-3	CASSSGTSGGAPDTQYF	TGTGCCAGCAGCTCCGGGACTAGCGGGGGGGCCCCCGATACGCAGTATTTT
NA	TRBV10-3	NA	TRBJ1-1	CAGKQDLNTEAFF	TGTGCCGGCAAACAGGACTTGAACACTGAAGCTTTCTTT
TRBD1	TRBV6-6	NA	TRBJ1-5	CASSSTGVSNQPQHF	TGTGCCAGCAGCAGTACAGGGGTCAGCAATCAGCCCCAGCATTTT
NA	TRBV21-1	NA	TRBJ2-2	CAAGGTAKKLFF	TGTGCAGCAGGCGGGACGGCCAAGAAGCTGTTTTTT
NA	TRBV19	NA	TRBJ1-2	CASSIEGVNYGYTF	TGTGCCAGTAGTATCGAGGGGGTAAACTATGGCTACACCTTC
NA	TRBV5-1	NA	TRBJ1-2	CASSYRDSGYTF	TGCGCCAGCAGCTACCGGGACTCTGGCTACACCTTC
TRBD2	TRBV9	NA	TRBJ2-1	CASSVEASGALEQFF	TGTGCCAGCAGCGTAGAGGCTAGCGGGGCTCTTGAGCAGTTCTTC
TRBD1	TRBV7-2	NA	TRBJ1-2	CASSLGAGTGFNYGYTF	TGTGCCAGCAGCTTAGGTGCGGGGACAGGGTTTAACTATGGCTACACCTTC
NA	TRBV6-5	NA	TRBJ2-7	CASSGRTYEQYF	TGTGCCAGCAGCGGACGGACCTACGAGCAGTACTTC
NA	TRBV7-9	NA	TRBJ1-1	CASSPVINTEAFF	TGTGCCAGCAGCCCCGTTATAAACACTGAAGCTTTCTTT
NA	TRBV10-1	NA	TRBJ2-3	CASSDEGRGASSSDTQYF	TGCGCCAGCAGTGATGAGGGTCGGGGGGCTTCTAGTTCGGATACGCAGTATTTT
NA	TRBV5-6	NA	TRBJ1-2	CASSLILGGYTF	TGTGCCAGCAGCTTAATTTTGGGTGGCTACACCTTC
NA	TRBV18	NA	TRBJ1-5	CASSPTPFSGSNQPQHF	TGTGCCAGCTCACCTACCCCGTTTTCAGGTAGCAATCAGCCCCAGCATTTT
NA	TRBV6-4	NA	TRBJ1-2	CASSDSSRNYGYTF	TGTGCCAGCAGTGACTCGAGCAGAAACTATGGCTACACCTTC
NA	TRBV5-1	once	TRBJ2-5	CASSLTGGRETQYF	TGCGCCAGCAGCTTGACGGGTGGTCGGGAGACCCAGTACTTC
TRBD1	TRBV19	NA	TRBJ1-5	CASGATGVGGNQPQHF	TGTGCCAGCGGTGCGACAGGGGTCGGGGGCAATCAGCCCCAGCATTTT
TRBD1	TRBV28	NA	TRBJ2-1	CASSSRTGMGSYNEQFF	TGTGCCAGCAGTTCTCGGACAGGGATGGGCTCCTACAATGAGCAGTTCTTC
NA	TRBV7-3	NA	TRBJ2-2	CASSLGSGTGELFF	TGTGCCAGCAGCTTAGGCTCTGGCACCGGGGAGCTGTTTTTT